These 32 T cell receptor beta chains share one sample of origin, sequenced in a study of blood T cell repertoires in COVID-19. The assay was immunoSEQ multiplex PCR, and TCRdb's table has in-frame clones only and misses some. Among 310,000 or so clones listed, approximately 86% were seen once. Sample: peripheral blood. The receptors here all came from a woman between 45 and 60 years old who had recovered from COVID-19.

This chain's CDR3 is CASSPTGQGNYGYTF. CDR3 nucleotides: TGTGCCAGCTCACCGACCGGACAGGGCAACTATGGCTACACCTTC. The chain has TRBV18 and TRBJ1-2; TRBD1 matches at 8 bases. The CDR3 sequence is 15 residues long. Germline assignment: CDR1 KGHSH and CDR2 LQKENI. Trimming took 3 bases from V and 2 from J; bases not matched to a gene: 5.

V is TRBV30 and J is TRBJ1-6; 9 bases align to TRBD1. V lost 2 bases and J lost 10; bases outside the gene matches: 6. This CDR3 has 14 residues. Germline loops: CDR1 GTSNPN, CDR2 SVGIG (reference sequence). This chain's CDR3 is CAWSFDRGSSPLHF. The CDR3 nucleotides are TGTGCCTGGAGTTTTGACAGGGGGTCCTCACCCCTCCACTTT.

This chain links TRBV4-3 with TRBJ2-2; D unresolved. The CDR3 has 13 amino acids. Trimming left V 4 bases short and J 4 bases short, with 7 bases between. CDR1 is LGHNA, CDR2 YSLEER, per germline. The CDR3 coding sequence is TGCGCCAGCAGCCGATCGGGCACCGGGGAGCTGTTTTTT. This codes for CASSRSGTGELFF.

The chain couples TRBV19 to TRBJ2-5, with 7 bases identical to TRBD1. With V trimmed by 5 bases and J by 3 bases, 3 bases remained unmatched. The V gene's germline CDR1 is LNHDA and CDR2 SQIVND (reference sequence). CDR3 length: 13 residues. This CDR3 reads CASSGDSEETQYF. The DNA of the CDR3 is TGTGCCAGTAGTGGGGACAGCGAAGAGACCCAGTACTTC.

In its sample, this clone was seen a few times. The CDR3 nucleotides are TGCGCCAGCAGCTTGGCCGCAGGGGCGCGCTCTGGGGCCAACGTCCTGACTTTC. Encoded protein: CASSLAAGARSGANVLTF. The chain links TRBV5-1 to TRBJ2-6; D is perhaps TRBD1 (6 bases). There are 18 residues in the CDR3. CDR1 SGHRS and CDR2 YFSETQ come from the germline V gene. V was clipped by 0 bases and J by 0 bases, with 13 bases between them. The full variable domain, with the rest looked up from reference TRBV5-1 and TRBJ2-6, is KAGVTQTPRYLIKTRGQQVTLSCSPISGHRSVSWYQQTPGQGLQFLFEYFSETQRNKGNFPGRFSGRQFSNSRSEMNVSTLELGDSALYLCASSLAAGARSGANVLTFGAGSRLTVL.

The J gene is TRBJ1-3, the V gene TRBV14; perhaps TRBD1 as D (6 bases). The germline V and J ends were trimmed by 2 bases and 0 bases, with 8 bases remaining between them. The CDR3 has 15 amino acids. Germline V CDR1 and CDR2: SGHDN, FVKESK. The CDR3 DNA reads TGTGCCAGCAGCCAATGGGGGCCCTCTGGAAACACCATATATTTT. Translated, it gives CASSQWGPSGNTIYF.

The chain links TRBV5-1 to TRBJ1-2; D call uncertain. The germline gives CDR1 SGHRS, CDR2 YFSETQ. CDR3 length: 14 amino acids. The ends were cut back, 3 bases at V and 6 bases at J, with 15 bases in the middle. CDR3 protein: CASSSAFGRNGYTF. As DNA, the CDR3 is TGCGCCAGCAGCTCAGCTTTCGGGAGGAATGGCTACACCTTC. The full variable domain, in which reference TRBV5-1 and TRBJ1-2 provide the parts outside the CDR3, is KAGVTQTPRYLIKTRGQQVTLSCSPISGHRSVSWYQQTPGQGLQFLFEYFSETQRNKGNFPGRFSGRQFSNSRSEMNVSTLELGDSALYLCASSSAFGRNGYTFGSGTRLTVV.

The chain joins TRBV3-1 (or the pseudogene TRBV3-2) to TRBJ1-6; the match to TRBD1 covers 8 bases. Germline V gene data show CDR1 as LGHDT and CDR2 as YNNKEL (reference sequence). This CDR3 is 14 amino acids long. J was trimmed by 9 bases and V by 5 bases; bases with no gene match: 6. The CDR3 here is CASSDRGGTSPLHF. The CDR3 nucleotides read TGTGCCAGCAGCGACAGGGGAGGAACTTCACCCCTCCACTTT.

The chain combines TRBV3-1 (or the pseudogene TRBV3-2) with TRBJ1-3, with D uncertain. Trimming cost V 0 bases and J 7 bases, with 13 bases left between them. Germline lookup yields CDR1 LGHDT and CDR2 YNNKEL (reference sequence). The CDR3 sequence is 15 residues long. The CDR3 here is CASSQEFVIANTIYF. The CDR3 nucleotides are TGTGCCAGCAGCCAAGAGTTTGTAATAGCGAACACCATATATTTT.

The chain links TRBV27 to TRBJ2-7, with D possibly TRBD1 on 5 matching bases. Germline-derived CDR1 and CDR2 are MNHEY and SMNVEV (reference sequence). The CDR3 has 15 amino acids. Trimming pared 1 base from V and 2 bases from J, leaving 12 bases between. The CDR3 is CASSLFGRVAYEQYF. CDR3 bases: TGTGCCAGCAGTTTATTCGGCAGGGTTGCCTACGAGCAGTACTTC.

The chain combines TRBV18 with TRBJ1-1; D remains ambiguous. The CDR3 length is 15 residues. Trimming took off 3 bases at V and 10 bases at J, with 21 bases between the two ends. Germline V CDR1 and CDR2: KGHSH, LQKENI. CDR3 sequence reads: CASSPGVGAVVLAFF. The CDR3 DNA sequence: TGTGCCAGCTCACCGGGTGTGGGAGCCGTTGTTTTAGCTTTCTTT.

V and J are TRBV27 and TRBJ2-1; the D gene is possibly TRBD2 (5 bases). The CDR3 loop spans 13 amino acids. The germline CDR1 and CDR2 sequences are MNHEY and SMNVEV (reference sequence). The V and J ends lost 5 bases and 0 bases respectively, with 5 bases between them. The CDR3 sequence is CASSRDSYNEQFF. The DNA for the CDR3 is TGTGCCAGCAGTCGGGACTCCTACAATGAGCAGTTCTTC.

This clone was seen just once. The CDR3 loop reads CASTRGGEGVPYF. The CDR3 DNA reads TGTGCCAGCACCAGGGGAGGGGAGGGTGTCCCGTACTTC. The chain has TRBV28 and TRBJ2-7; D may be TRBD2 (7 bases). Trimming left V 7 bases short and J 12 bases short, with 22 bases between. The CDR3 sequence is 13 residues long. Germline V gene lookup returns CDR1 MDHEN and CDR2 SYDVKM.

The V gene is TRBV10-2, the J gene TRBJ1-1; D may be TRBD1 (5 bases). CDR1 is WSHSY, CDR2 SAAADI, per germline. The CDR3 is 15 amino acids. V lost 3 bases, J lost 4 bases, and 15 bases lay in between. The CDR3 DNA sequence: TGCGCCAGCAGTGACCGGGGGGGATCGAGCACTGAAGCTTTCTTT. The encoded protein is CASSDRGGSSTEAFF.

The chain has TRBV3-1 (or the pseudogene TRBV3-2) and TRBJ1-2; TRBD1 agrees at 8 bases. Per germline, CDR1 LGHDT and CDR2 YNNKEL (reference sequence). The CDR3 consists of 18 residues. V trimming: 1 base; J trimming: 0 bases; junction bases outside the gene matches: 10. The CDR3: CASSQGGDRGVANYGYTF. The CDR3 DNA reads TGTGCCAGCAGCCAAGGGGGCGACAGGGGAGTCGCTAACTATGGCTACACCTTC.

The CDR3, as DNA: TGTGCCAGCAGCTTCCTGACTAGCGGAGATACGCAGTATTTT. Its translation: CASSFLTSGDTQYF. The V and J genes are TRBV7-2 and TRBJ2-3, with 9 nucleotides matching TRBD2. CDR1 is SGHTA and CDR2 is FQGNSA in the germline V gene. Trimming at V came to 3 bases and at J to 5 bases, leaving 3 bases not matched to a gene. CDR3 length equals 14 residues.

This rearrangement joins TRBV11-2 to TRBJ1-1, with a possible D match to TRBD1 (6 bases). V lost 1 base to trimming and J lost 12 bases, with 15 bases between them. The CDR3 has 13 amino acids. Germline V CDR1 and CDR2: SGHAT, FQNNGV. CDR3 sequence: CASSLVREGVSFF. The CDR3 DNA follows: TGTGCCAGCAGCTTAGTTCGGGAGGGGGTCTCTTTCTTT.

The chain employs TRBV19 and TRBJ1-2; D not certain. CDR1 and CDR2 from the germline V gene are LNHDA and SQIVND (reference sequence). The V gene lost 2 bases and the J gene lost 8 bases, with 15 bases spanning the gap. The CDR3 has 14 amino acids. CDR3 region: CASSIYSGFQGYTF. The CDR3 coding sequence is TGTGCCAGTAGTATATATTCAGGATTCCAGGGCTACACCTTC.

V usage is TRBV6-5 and J usage is TRBJ2-7; 7 nucleotides match TRBD1. CDR3 length: 16 amino acids. The germline CDR1 and CDR2 sequences are MNHEY and SVGAGI. After removal of 4 bases from V and 3 bases from J, the junction contained 12 bases not matched to a gene. CDR3 sequence (DNA): TGTGCCAGCAGTTTGATTACAGGGGTCCAAATCTACGAGCAGTACTTC. Translation: CASSLITGVQIYEQYF.

V is TRBV18 and J is TRBJ2-2, with D unresolved. The V end was cut by 6 bases, the J end by 0 bases, with 5 bases between. The V gene's germline CDR1 is KGHSH and CDR2 LQKENI. The CDR3 has 13 residues. The CDR3 DNA reads as TGTGCCAGCTCGGCAGCGAACACCGGGGAGCTGTTTTTT. Residues: CASSAANTGELFF.

This rearrangement joins TRBV27 to TRBJ1-1; D is uncertain. V gave up 1 base and J gave up 0 bases, with 12 bases separating them. Germline CDR1 is MNHEY and CDR2 is SMNVEV (reference sequence). The CDR3 contains 16 residues. The CDR3 coding sequence is TGTGCCAGCAGTTTATTGTTCTCTCCTTTGAACACTGAAGCTTTCTTT. It specifies CASSLLFSPLNTEAFF.

This clone was observed once. The chain links TRBV30 to TRBJ1-1; D ambiguous. Deletions cut 3 bases from V and 1 base from J, with 12 bases between. The CDR3 runs to 14 residues. Germline CDR1 and CDR2: GTSNPN and SVGIG (reference sequence). CDR3 sequence reads: CAWSEGRKNTEAFF. The CDR3 DNA follows: TGTGCCTGGAGCGAGGGTAGGAAGAACACTGAAGCTTTCTTT. The variable domain in full, completed from reference TRBV30 and TRBJ1-1, reads SQTIHQWPATLVQPVGSPLSLECTVEGTSNPNLYWYRQAAGRGLQLLFYSVGIGQISSEVPQNLSASRPQDRQFILSSKKLLLSDSGFYLCAWSEGRKNTEAFFGQGTRLTVV.

The V call is TRBV5-6, the J call TRBJ1-2, with D unresolved. The CDR3 loop spans 13 amino acids. V was cut by 2 bases and J by 5 bases, with 10 bases left in between. CDR1 and CDR2 from the germline V gene are SGHDT and YYEEEE. The CDR3 coding sequence is TGTGCCAGCAGCTTCGGAGGGTCTTATGGCTACACCTTC. Residues: CASSFGGSYGYTF.

The chain carries TRBV28 and TRBJ2-7; TRBD2 agrees at 12 bases. The CDR3 loop spans 17 amino acids. Germline CDR1 is MDHEN and CDR2 is SYDVKM. V lost 6 bases and J lost 0; bases outside the gene matches: 9. The CDR3 DNA sequence: TGTGCCAGCAGCCCCGGACTAGCGGGAACCCTCTCCTACGAGCAGTACTTC. Protein: CASSPGLAGTLSYEQYF.

This clone has only a few counts. In DNA form, the CDR3 reads TGTGCCAGCTCACTCGGGACAATACTCTACGAGCAGTACTTC. This translates into CASSLGTILYEQYF. The J gene is TRBJ2-7, the V gene TRBV18, with TRBD1 as a possible D gene (6 bases). Looked up from germline, CDR1 is KGHSH and CDR2 is LQKENI. V lost 4 bases and J lost 3, with 13 bases in between. The CDR3 length is 14 residues.

The V gene is TRBV28, the J gene TRBJ1-5, with 9 bases fitting TRBD1. Germline assignment: CDR1 MDHEN and CDR2 SYDVKM. The CDR3 covers 16 residues. After removal of 6 bases from V and 2 bases from J, the junction contained 8 bases not matched to a gene. The CDR3 is CASSAHTGGGNQPQHF. CDR3 DNA: TGTGCCAGCAGCGCTCACACAGGGGGCGGCAATCAGCCCCAGCATTTT. Full variable domain (missing parts from reference TRBV28 and TRBJ1-5): DVKVTQSSRYLVKRTGEKVFLECVQDMDHENMFWYRQDPGLGLRLIYFSYDVKMKEKGDIPEGYSVSREKKERFSLILESASTNQTSMYLCASSAHTGGGNQPQHFGDGTRLSIL.

This rearrangement joins TRBV5-1 to TRBJ2-3, with 15 nucleotides matching TRBD2. The CDR3 has 17 amino acids. CDR1 SGHRS and CDR2 YFSETQ come from the germline V gene. Trimming cost V 4 bases and J 8 bases; bases outside gene matches: 11. Written as DNA, the CDR3 is TGCGCCAGCAGCGAGGGGGGGACTAGCGGGAGGCTCGGTACGCAGTATTTT. Translation: CASSEGGTSGRLGTQYF.

The CDR3 DNA follows: TGTGCCAGCAGCTCCGGGACTAGCGGACCTCGCGAGCAGTACTTC. Protein: CASSSGTSGPREQYF. This sequence joins TRBV5-6 and TRBJ2-7, with 11 positions matching TRBD2. The V segment lost 3 bases and the J segment 6 bases; nucleotides outside the gene matches: 8. CDR1 and CDR2 from the germline V gene are SGHDT and YYEEEE. The CDR3 has 15 amino acids.

The rearrangement joins TRBV5-6 to TRBJ1-5, with D hard to call. V was cut by 0 bases and J by 2 bases, with 12 bases left in between. Germline CDR1 reads SGHDT; CDR2 reads YYEEEE. The CDR3 spans 16 residues. CDR3 loop: CASSLAEGAGNQPQHF. The DNA for the CDR3 is TGTGCCAGCAGCTTGGCCGAGGGCGCAGGCAATCAGCCCCAGCATTTT.

This clone was seen just once. The rearrangement joins TRBV19 to TRBJ1-1, with a weak D call TRBD1 (5 bases). V lost 3 bases to trimming and J lost 4 bases, with 12 bases between them. Germline V gene lookup returns CDR1 LNHDA and CDR2 SQIVND (reference sequence). The CDR3 has 14 amino acids. The CDR3 DNA reads TGTGCCAGTAGTATTCAGGGAATCGGCACTGAAGCTTTCTTT. Protein sequence: CASSIQGIGTEAFF. Based on the CDR3 plus reference TRBV19 and TRBJ1-1, the full variable domain is DGGITQSPKYLFRKEGQNVTLSCEQNLNHDAMYWYRQDPGQGLRLIYYSQIVNDFQKGDIAEGYSVSREKKESFPLTVTSAQKNPTAFYLCASSIQGIGTEAFFGQGTRLTVV.

The rearrangement links TRBV6-6 to TRBJ1-5; D uncertain. The CDR3 consists of 15 residues. Germline CDR1 reads MNHNY; CDR2 reads SVGAGI (reference sequence). Trimming stripped 0 bases from V and 5 bases from J, with 11 bases between. The CDR3 sequence is CASSYSTQSYQPQHF. The CDR3 DNA is TGTGCCAGCAGTTACTCGACTCAGAGCTATCAGCCCCAGCATTTT.

CDR3 protein: CASKRGASYEQYF. In DNA, the CDR3 is TGTGCCAGCAAGCGGGGGGCATCCTACGAGCAGTACTTC. The chain combines TRBV27 with TRBJ2-7; TRBD2 matches at 9 bases. CDR1 and CDR2 from the germline V gene are MNHEY and SMNVEV (reference sequence). J lost 1 base, V lost 7 bases, and 2 bases had no gene match. The CDR3 is 13 residues long.